The clone carrying this T cell receptor (beta chain) was counted once. What it binds is unknown. Germline CDR1 reads MNHNY; CDR2 reads SVGAGI (reference sequence). The CDR3 is made up of 16 amino acids. After removal of 2 bases from V and 2 bases from J, the junction contained 2 bases not matched to a gene. This sample was included in a study of T cell responses to AZD1222 COVID-19 vaccine. Overall study findings and caveats: Only 5 or 6 AZD1222 recipients were seropositive at baseline. After two AZD1222 doses, spike-specific TCR breadth and depth rose versus day 0. No day 14 peak samples; only post-peak repertoires were characterized. Donors skewed white British and female; clonal diversity was possibly underestimated.

Clones were read by immunoSEQ multiplex PCR, and TCRdb kept only the in-frame ones, dropping some. In the table there are about 150,000 clones, 70% to 90% of which are singletons. This chain joins TRBV6-6 and TRBJ2-3, with 12 bases lining up with TRBD2. The sequence came from an adult who had recovered from COVID-19. This specimen consisted of peripheral blood, obtained after recovery from COVID-19. CDR3 loop: CASSYLAGGPTDTQYF. In DNA, the CDR3 is TGTGCCAGCAGTTACCTAGCGGGGGGGCCCACAGATACGCAGTATTTT.